This is a list of T cell receptor beta chains from one sample in a study of blood T cell repertoires in COVID-19. Profiled with immunoSEQ multiplex PCR; TCRdb holds only in-frame clones, not every one. The sample includes about 260,000 clones, 85% to 90% seen only once; the top ten take about 0.95%. The sample consisted of PBMCs or T cells enriched from blood (not recorded which). These receptors all stem from a man in his fifties or sixties who had been exposed to COVID-19. Each CDR3 is given with its conserved first and last residue. The order of the fields is CDR3 DNA, CDR3 protein, V gene, J gene, D gene, clone size. A D gene is named only where the DNA matches it firmly. Size values are once, few and many counts, or a class for expanded clones, and some rows have none.

DNA: TGTGCCAGCAGCTTGGTTACTAGCGGGGGGACCGCCGTCGGGACCCAGTACTTC
CDR3: CASSLVTSGGTAVGTQYF
V: TRBV5-6
J: TRBJ2-5
D: TRBD2
size: .

DNA: TGTGCCAGCAGCTCCGGACCCCAAGCGGGCTATCAGCCCCAGCATTTT
CDR3: CASSSGPQAGYQPQHF
V: TRBV9
J: TRBJ1-5
D: .
size: .

DNA: TGTGCCAGCAGTCCCTTGGGGCCGGGACAGGGGGCAGAAGAGACCCAGTACTTC
CDR3: CASSPLGPGQGAEETQYF
V: TRBV27
J: TRBJ2-5
D: TRBD1
size: .

DNA: TGTGCCAGCAGCTTAGGCCGCCCCGGGACAGATACGCAGTATTTT
CDR3: CASSLGRPGTDTQYF
V: TRBV11-2
J: TRBJ2-3
D: .
size: .

DNA: TGCGCCAGCAGGACAGGGGGCGTGAGAACCGGGGAGCTGTTTTTT
CDR3: CASRTGGVRTGELFF
V: TRBV4-1
J: TRBJ2-2
D: TRBD1
size: .

DNA: TGTGCCAGCAGCGTTCGTCCGGTTAATGAAAAACTGTTTTTT
CDR3: CASSVRPVNEKLFF
V: TRBV9
J: TRBJ1-4
D: .
size: .

DNA: TGTGCCTGGAGTGACCTGATGGGGCCAGCGCAGTACTTC
CDR3: CAWSDLMGPAQYF
V: TRBV30
J: TRBJ2-7
D: .
size: .

DNA: TGTGCCAGCAGCCCCACTAGCGGGGTCAGCAATACGCAGTATTTT
CDR3: CASSPTSGVSNTQYF
V: TRBV11-2
J: TRBJ2-3
D: TRBD2
size: .

DNA: TGTGCCAGTAGTAAAGGGACAGTTCACACAGATACGCAGTATTTT
CDR3: CASSKGTVHTDTQYF
V: TRBV19
J: TRBJ2-3
D: TRBD1
size: .

DNA: TGTGCCAGTAGTATCGGTACTTTGGTAGAGAACACTGAAGCTTTCTTT
CDR3: CASSIGTLVENTEAFF
V: TRBV19
J: TRBJ1-1
D: .
size: .

DNA: TGTGCCAGCAGCCAAGAACTAGCGGGGGGAAGAGACACAGATACGCAGTATTTT
CDR3: CASSQELAGGRDTDTQYF
V: TRBV3-1/TRBV3-2
J: TRBJ2-3
D: TRBD2
size: .

DNA: TGTGCCAGCAGCAAAGCCCGGGACAGCAGTATCCAAGAGACCCAGTACTTC
CDR3: CASSKARDSSIQETQYF
V: TRBV7-2
J: TRBJ2-5
D: TRBD1
size: .

DNA: TGTGCCAGCAGTTTACGGGGGTGGAGGAAAAAAGAGACCCAGTACTTC
CDR3: CASSLRGWRKKETQYF
V: TRBV28
J: TRBJ2-5
D: .
size: .

DNA: TGTGCCAGCAGTCTGGACATTTTAGGGACTGAAGCTTTCTTT
CDR3: CASSLDILGTEAFF
V: TRBV5-4
J: TRBJ1-1
D: .
size: .

DNA: TGCGCCAGCAGCCGATACACAGGGGTTGATAACAATCAGCCCCAGCATTTT
CDR3: CASSRYTGVDNNQPQHF
V: TRBV4-1
J: TRBJ1-5
D: TRBD1
size: .

DNA: TGTGCCAGCAGCCCCACAGGTTTAGGCTACACCTTC
CDR3: CASSPTGLGYTF
V: TRBV6-6
J: TRBJ1-2
D: .
size: .

DNA: TGTGCCAGCAGCTTAACCAACAGGCCAGATACGCAGTATTTT
CDR3: CASSLTNRPDTQYF
V: TRBV5-4
J: TRBJ2-3
D: .
size: .

DNA: TGTGCCAGCAGCTTAATCTCCGGCGGGAACACTGAAGCTTTCTTT
CDR3: CASSLISGGNTEAFF
V: TRBV11-2
J: TRBJ1-1
D: .
size: once

DNA: TGTGCCAGCAAGGGGACTAGCGGGAGTGAGCAGTTCTTC
CDR3: CASKGTSGSEQFF
V: TRBV2
J: TRBJ2-1
D: TRBD2
size: .

DNA: TGTGCCAGCAGGAAATGGACAGCAACTAATGAAAAACTGTTTTTT
CDR3: CASRKWTATNEKLFF
V: TRBV11-2
J: TRBJ1-4
D: .
size: once

DNA: TGTGCCAGCAGTTTGGCAGGGGGCTCTGGAAACACCATATATTTT
CDR3: CASSLAGGSGNTIYF
V: TRBV27
J: TRBJ1-3
D: TRBD1
size: .

DNA: TGTGCCAGCACAAGGGAATCACGGAGCGGTCAGCCCCAGCATTTT
CDR3: CASTRESRSGQPQHF
V: TRBV2
J: TRBJ1-5
D: .
size: .

DNA: TGTGCCAGCAGGGGACAGGGAGTAAAAAACTATGGCTACACCTTC
CDR3: CASRGQGVKNYGYTF
V: TRBV28
J: TRBJ1-2
D: TRBD1
size: .

DNA: TGTGCCATCAGTGAGGGGACAGTGGGATATGGCTACACCTTC
CDR3: CAISEGTVGYGYTF
V: TRBV10-3
J: TRBJ1-2
D: TRBD1
size: .

DNA: TGTGCCAGCAGTTTCCCGGGTACGAACACTGAAGCTTTCTTT
CDR3: CASSFPGTNTEAFF
V: TRBV28
J: TRBJ1-1
D: .
size: .

DNA: TGTGCCAGCAGCCAAGGTACAGCCGCATTCTATGGCTACACCTTC
CDR3: CASSQGTAAFYGYTF
V: TRBV3-1/TRBV3-2
J: TRBJ1-2
D: .
size: .

DNA: TGTGCCTGGAGTCACGGACTAGCGGGAGGGTCCGGGGAGCTGTTTTTT
CDR3: CAWSHGLAGGSGELFF
V: TRBV30
J: TRBJ2-2
D: TRBD2
size: .

DNA: TGCGCCAGCAGCTTGGATTGGGCTGGCTACACCTTC
CDR3: CASSLDWAGYTF
V: TRBV5-1
J: TRBJ1-2
D: .
size: .

DNA: TGTGCCAGCAGCTTAGACCAGGGGCCGAGGGGCTACACCTTC
CDR3: CASSLDQGPRGYTF
V: TRBV7-9
J: TRBJ1-2
D: .
size: .

DNA: TGTGCCAGCTCACCACCTTCGGGGATGCGGAAACTGTTTTTT
CDR3: CASSPPSGMRKLFF
V: TRBV18
J: TRBJ1-4
D: .
size: .

DNA: TGCGCCAGCAGCCCTGGGACAGCTGAAGAGACCCAGTACTTC
CDR3: CASSPGTAEETQYF
V: TRBV5-1
J: TRBJ2-5
D: TRBD1
size: .

DNA: TGTGCCAGCAGCTCAGAACCGGGTGGCGGCCCCAACGAGCAGTACTTC
CDR3: CASSSEPGGGPNEQYF
V: TRBV7-6
J: TRBJ2-7
D: .
size: once

DNA: TGTGCCAGCAGTCAACCCACTAGCGGGGACACAGATACGCAGTATTTT
CDR3: CASSQPTSGDTDTQYF
V: TRBV3-1/TRBV3-2
J: TRBJ2-3
D: TRBD2
size: once

DNA: TGCGCCAGCAGCTTGTTCGACCAGGCCACTGAAGCTTTCTTT
CDR3: CASSLFDQATEAFF
V: TRBV5-1
J: TRBJ1-1
D: .
size: .

DNA: TGTGCCAGCACCGACAGATATGGCTACACCTTC
CDR3: CASTDRYGYTF
V: TRBV6-5
J: TRBJ1-2
D: .
size: once

DNA: TGTGCCACCAGCAAGGATGCTAGGACAGGGGGAAACACTGAAGCTTTCTTT
CDR3: CATSKDARTGGNTEAFF
V: TRBV15
J: TRBJ1-1
D: TRBD1
size: .

DNA: TGTGCCAGCAGTTTACGCAGTTACTATGGCTACACCTTC
CDR3: CASSLRSYYGYTF
V: TRBV28
J: TRBJ1-2
D: .
size: .

DNA: TGTGCCAGCAGCTTAGGGTCAGGGATTATCGGCAATCAGCCCCAGCATTTT
CDR3: CASSLGSGIIGNQPQHF
V: TRBV7-2
J: TRBJ1-5
D: .
size: .

DNA: TGTGCCAGCAGGCCTAATAGCGGGAGCTGGCAGTTCTTC
CDR3: CASRPNSGSWQFF
V: TRBV27
J: TRBJ2-1
D: TRBD2
size: .

DNA: TGCGCCAGCAGCCCATCGGGGACAGGGAGTTCCGAGCAGTACTTC
CDR3: CASSPSGTGSSEQYF
V: TRBV4-1
J: TRBJ2-7
D: TRBD1
size: .

DNA: TGTGCCAGTACAGGGGTCACTGAAGCTTTCTTT
CDR3: CASTGVTEAFF
V: TRBV6-5
J: TRBJ1-1
D: TRBD1
size: .